This entry is about one TCR beta chain. Its binding antigen is unknown. Per-nucleotide qualities are absent, and no much larger clonotype sits a single base away. This sample was included in a study of shared clonotypes between healthy human individuals (dated by TCRdb to about 2020). About the full investigation: The cohort included three men and a couple of women between 18 and 49 years of age. To estimate repertoire size and how much clonotype sharing occurs between individuals, the study deeply sequenced the blood TCR repertoires of roughly 5 healthy adults. Between about 0.85 and 10 billion PBMCs per donor were obtained by leukapheresis. To increase sequencing depth and limit assay-specific biases, different laboratories used diverse techniques to prepare libraries and sequence TCR repertoires.

The CDR3 measures 13 amino acids from cysteine to phenylalanine. The CDR3 DNA has 39 bases and is translated from base 1. V and J are truncated by 5 bases and 7 bases respectively, leaving an intervening sequence of 15 bases. For CDR1 and CDR2, the germline V gene lists MDHEN and SYDVKM. General study outcomes and caveats: Sampling was limited to blood, and TCR repertoires in tissue likely differ from TCR repertoires in blood. Because the study included only a small number of donors, the genetic and exposure-history diversity represented was limited. Based on pairwise subsampling, the degree of clonotype sharing among donors was expected to be affected by sequencing depth.

The donors were healthy, HIV-negative adults with no recently reported acute infections or vaccinations. Every donor was a Caucasian adult residing in Nashville, Tennessee, USA. For unsorted samples, 75 million to 90 million PBMCs were counted, and genomic DNA was extracted using the QIAamp DNA Blood Mini kit. After blood collection by leukapheresis, PBMCs were isolated using Ficoll-Histopaque density gradient centrifugation and then cryopreserved in the vapor phase of liquid nitrogen. Using the deep immunoSEQ assay, multiplex PCR amplified TCR CDR3 regions from genomic DNA. Genomic DNA extracted from each cell subset was distributed evenly over all wells of several immunoSEQ 96-well plates, and each plate served as one replicate. For unsorted PBMC, 250 to 300 ng of genomic DNA, equivalent to approximately 28,000 T cell genomes, went into each replicate PCR. Ten immunoSEQ deep assay plates were used to sequence the unsorted PBMC genomic DNA. Purified libraries were quantified with a Qubit 3.0 fluorometer, sized on a Bioanalyzer 2100, and re-quantified with the KAPA Library Quantification kit. Every immunoSEQ 96-well plate was sequenced on a dedicated single-read 150-cycle Illumina NextSeq 550 flow cell. Under the source paper's analysis protocol: Because the immunoSEQ output held only junctional sequences and lacked quality scores, the filtering could not match the filtering applied to full-length reads. To assign V/J genes and CDR3, sequences were annotated against IMGT germline references using PyIR, a Python wrapper for IgBLAST v1.9. Any read was removed if the V/J assignment was weak (E-value above 1e-6), the CDR3 was missing, or the read contained stop codons, out-of-frame junctions, or ambiguous translated residues. V3J clonotypes were defined by identical inferred V gene, J gene, and CDR3 amino acid sequence. To compute the percentage overlap between repertoires, the number of shared unique clonotypes was divided by the size of the smaller repertoire. Richness of each repertoire was evaluated using RTK rarefaction, the Chao1 estimator, and Recon v2.1 estimates of unobserved clonotypes. In its TCRdb copy, this immuneACCESS table keeps in-frame sequences only and misses some clones. Where compared with another copy, unresolved V genes explain less than half of these, and the others have no known cause. D and trimming were read from the DNA, whereas the V and J calls and clone size are those reported in that table. The sample table records hundreds of thousands of clones; 75% to 85% of these occur just once. Jointly, the top ten make up roughly an eighth of the sample.

The receptor was isolated from a woman aged 40 to 50 in good health. Some clones in this sample may be carry-over from other donors' samples. Source material: PBMCs. The rearrangement combines TRBV28 with TRBJ2-7; the D region possibly corresponds to TRBD1 (6 bases align). The sequence in DNA is TGTGCCAGCAGTAGTGGACAGCTTCGTGAGCAGTACTTC. Its translation reads: CASSSGQLREQYF. The full variable domain, completed from the reference TRBV28 and TRBJ2-7 proteins outside the CDR3, reads DVKVTQSSRYLVKRTGEKVFLECVQDMDHENMFWYRQDPGLGLRLIYFSYDVKMKEKGDIPEGYSVSREKKERFSLILESASTNQTSMYLCASSSGQLREQYFGPGTRLTVT.